The 12 T cell receptor beta chains presented below share a single source sample, sequenced in a study of yellow fever vaccine responses in identical twins. TCRdb used MiXCR to reprocess the RT-PCR reads, holding one entry per CDR3 protein. This table holds around 13,000 distinct CDR3 sequences, just under 85% found once. The sample here was T cells from blood (PBMCs), unsorted or a sorted subset (not recorded which), taken before or after yellow fever vaccination (not recorded which). These receptors were taken from a woman between 18 and 29 years old who received the yellow fever vaccine.

This rearrangement joins TRBV29-1 to TRBJ2-7; 12 bases align to TRBD1. Per the germline V gene, CDR1 is SQVTM and CDR2 is ANQGSEA. The V gene end was trimmed by 4 bases and the J gene end by 0 bases; junction bases not matched to a gene: 13. The CDR3 covers 18 residues. Here the CDR3 DNA reads TGCAGCGTTGGTAGCCCCGGGACAGGGGGCCAAAGCTCCTACGAGCAGTACTTC. Translating it yields CSVGSPGTGGQSSYEQYF.

V and J are TRBV2 and TRBJ2-7; 7 bases match TRBD1. Germline CDR1 and CDR2: SNHLY and FYNNEI. CDR3 length: 14 amino acids. V lost 6 bases and J lost 3; bases outside the gene matches: 8. The CDR3 protein is CASRDRTHDYEQYF. CDR3 sequence (DNA): TGTGCCAGCAGGGACAGGACACACGACTACGAGCAGTACTTC.

The V and J genes are TRBV18 and TRBJ2-7; weak D call: TRBD1 (5 bases). The V gene's germline CDR1 is KGHSH and CDR2 LQKENI. Trimming left V 0 bases short and J 4 bases short, with 7 bases between. This CDR3 contains 13 residues. As DNA, the CDR3 is TGTGCCAGCTCACCACCAGCAGGGTACGAGCAGTACTTC. Amino acids: CASSPPAGYEQYF.

This clonotype was recorded once. This chain links TRBV18 with TRBJ2-1; D is uncertain. Germline lookup yields CDR1 KGHSH and CDR2 LQKENI. Trimming shortened V by 0 bases and J by 0 bases, and 12 bases separated the two germline ends. This CDR3 comprises 17 residues. In DNA form, the CDR3 reads TGTGCCAGCTCACCACCCCAGGAACAAAGCTCCTACAATGAGCAGTTCTTC. Amino acids: CASSPPQEQSSYNEQFF.

This chain connects TRBV15 to TRBJ1-5; tentative D call: TRBD1 (6 bases). This CDR3 has 15 residues. V lost 1 base and J 6 bases, leaving 13 bases between the germline ends. Per the germline V gene, CDR1 is LNHNV and CDR2 is YYDKDF (reference sequence). The CDR3 region is CATSRGIGGAQPQHF. In nucleotides, the CDR3 is TGTGCCACCAGCAGAGGTATAGGGGGGGCTCAGCCCCAGCATTTT.

This clonotype was counted only a few times. The chain carries TRBV5-6 and TRBJ2-7; 7 positions match TRBD2. With V trimmed by 0 bases and J by 2 bases, 2 bases remained unmatched. In germline, CDR1 is SGHDT, CDR2 YYEEEE. The CDR3 is 14 amino acids. The CDR3 DNA is TGTGCCAGCAGCTTGGGGACTAGAACCTACGAGCAGTACTTC. Its translation is CASSLGTRTYEQYF.

CDR3 in DNA: TGTGCCAGCAGCCGGGACTACGGGCACGAGCAGTACTTC. Its protein product is CASSRDYGHEQYF. V gene TRBV11-1 combines with J gene TRBJ2-7, with 7 bases matching TRBD2. Trimming took 5 bases from V and 5 from J; bases not matched to a gene: 6. Germline lookup yields CDR1 SGHAT and CDR2 FQDESV (reference sequence). This CDR3 has 13 amino acids.

The J gene is TRBJ2-1, the V gene TRBV5-1; TRBD1 agrees at 10 bases. Per the germline V gene, CDR1 is SGHRS and CDR2 is YFSETQ. J gave up 5 bases and V 4 bases, and 6 bases lay outside the gene matches. The CDR3 extends over 15 amino acids. In DNA, the CDR3 is TGCGCCAGCAGCCCGAGACAGGGGGCGCACAATGAGCAGTTCTTC. This gives the protein CASSPRQGAHNEQFF. Full variable domain (rest looked up from reference TRBV5-1 and TRBJ2-1): KAGVTQTPRYLIKTRGQQVTLSCSPISGHRSVSWYQQTPGQGLQFLFEYFSETQRNKGNFPGRFSGRQFSNSRSEMNVSTLELGDSALYLCASSPRQGAHNEQFFGPGTRLTVL.

The J gene is TRBJ1-3, the V gene TRBV12-3 or TRBV12-4; TRBD1 matches 7 bases. V was clipped by 6 bases and J by 5 bases; unmatched bases: 10. This CDR3 is 15 amino acids long. The DNA for the CDR3 is TGTGCCAGCAGACCCGACAGGGCGAGGCGAAACACCATATATTTT. Translating gives CASRPDRARRNTIYF.

V usage is TRBV7-3 and J usage is TRBJ2-5, with 11 bases that match TRBD1. Trimming at V came to 4 bases and at J to 5 bases, leaving 6 bases not matched to a gene. Per germline, CDR1 SGHTA and CDR2 FQGTGA. The CDR3 sequence is 15 residues long. The CDR3 loop reads CASSSGTGGGETQYF. For the CDR3, the DNA is TGTGCCAGCAGCTCTGGGACAGGGGGAGGGGAGACCCAGTACTTC.

CDR3 nucleotides: TGCAGTGCTAGAGATATTCAGGGCCAAGAGACCCAGTACTTC. It specifies CSARDIQGQETQYF. This chain uses TRBV20-1 with TRBJ2-5; possibly TRBD1 for D (5 bases). CDR1 and CDR2 (germline): DFQATT, SNEGSKA (reference sequence). The CDR3 is 14 residues long. Trimming removed 0 bases from V and 1 base from J, with 9 bases in between.

The rearrangement uses TRBV7-2 and TRBJ2-1; D is unclear. Germline V gene sequence: CDR1 SGHTA, CDR2 FQGNSA. The CDR3 has 14 amino acids. Between the trimmed V and J ends, which lost 5 bases and 5 bases, there was a span of 13 bases. CDR3 nucleotide sequence: TGTGCCAGCAGCGCCGGGTCAGGAAACAATGAGCAGTTCTTC. Encoded protein: CASSAGSGNNEQFF.